The present entry profiles one TCR beta chain with its context. No antigen is known for it. CDR3 length equals 17 residues. V was cut by 4 bases and J by 0 bases, with 16 bases left in between. Germline CDR1 and CDR2: SGHVS and FQNEAQ. The source of the sample is a study of shared clonotypes between healthy human individuals. Study results and limitations: Non-shared clonotypes had lower generation probabilities than clonotypes shared by all four sorted-subset donors.

The protocol was immunoSEQ multiplex PCR, while the TCRdb copy is restricted to in-frame clones and leaves out a portion. The repertoire consists of about 2 million clones, with about 95% occurring once and the leading ten covering about 1.1%. Positively selected for CCR7, the CD45RO-negative cells used as naive CD8 cells excluded terminally differentiated effector memory CD45RA+ cells. Sequenced material: naive CD8+ T cells sorted from blood. The rearrangement links TRBV7-8 to TRBJ1-3, with no clear D. The receptor comes from a man between 18 and 35 years old in good health. CDR3 sequence reads: CASSSLLGSSSGNTIYF. The CDR3 DNA reads TGTGCCAGCAGCTCCCTTTTAGGGTCGAGCTCTGGAAACACCATATATTTT.